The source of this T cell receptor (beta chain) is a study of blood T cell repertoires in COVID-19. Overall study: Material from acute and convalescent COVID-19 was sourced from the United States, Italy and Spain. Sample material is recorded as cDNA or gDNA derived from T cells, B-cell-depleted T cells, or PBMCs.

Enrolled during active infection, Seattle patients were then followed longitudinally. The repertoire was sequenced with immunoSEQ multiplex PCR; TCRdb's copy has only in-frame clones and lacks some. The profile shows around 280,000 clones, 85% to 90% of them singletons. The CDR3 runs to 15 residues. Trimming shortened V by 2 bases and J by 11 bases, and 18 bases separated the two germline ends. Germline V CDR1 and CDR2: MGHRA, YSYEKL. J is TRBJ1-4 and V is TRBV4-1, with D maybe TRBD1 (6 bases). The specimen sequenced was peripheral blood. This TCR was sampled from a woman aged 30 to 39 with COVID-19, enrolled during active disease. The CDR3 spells CASSQSGTRATKLFF. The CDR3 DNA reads TGCGCCAGCAGCCAATCCGGGACACGGGCTACTAAACTGTTTTTT.